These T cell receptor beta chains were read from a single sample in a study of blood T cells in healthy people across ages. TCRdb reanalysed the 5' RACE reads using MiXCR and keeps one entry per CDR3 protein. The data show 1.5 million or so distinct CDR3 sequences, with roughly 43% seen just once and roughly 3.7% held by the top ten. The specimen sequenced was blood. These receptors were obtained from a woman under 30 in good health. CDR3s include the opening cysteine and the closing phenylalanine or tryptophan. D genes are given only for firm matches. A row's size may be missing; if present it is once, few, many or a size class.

CASSASSVSYNSPLHF | TGTGCCAGCAGCGCTTCCTCCGTCTCCTATAATTCACCCCTCCACTTT | TRBV3-1 | . | TRBJ1-6 | few | 16
CASTLGTSSYNEQYF | TGTGCCAGCACCCTCGGGACGAGCTCCTACAATGAGCAGTACTTC | TRBV14 | . | TRBJ2-7 | . | 15
CASIPSGTYEQYF | TGTGCCAGCATTCCTAGCGGTACCTACGAGCAGTACTTC | TRBV7-9 | TRBD2 | TRBJ2-7 | . | 13
CASSPSFYEQFF | TGTGCCAGCAGCCCTAGTTTTTATGAGCAGTTCTTC | TRBV9 | . | TRBJ2-1 | . | 12
CASSPATGRLMAGANVLTF | TGTGCCAGCTCACCGGCGACAGGGAGGTTAATGGCTGGGGCCAACGTCCTGACTTTC | TRBV18 | . | TRBJ2-6 | few | 19
CSAPRQGPTDTQYF | TGCAGTGCTCCAAGACAGGGACCCACAGATACGCAGTATTTT | TRBV20-1 | TRBD1 | TRBJ2-3 | . | 14
CSVDFGLPPEQFF | TGCAGCGTTGACTTCGGTCTTCCACCCGAGCAGTTCTTC | TRBV29-1 | . | TRBJ2-1 | . | 13
CASSFTVPNEQFF | TGTGCCAGCAGCTTTACAGTACCCAATGAGCAGTTCTTC | TRBV7-2 | . | TRBJ2-1 | . | 13
CASSQAYPDYVQYF | TGTGCCAGCAGCCAAGCTTACCCGGACTACGTGCAGTACTTC | TRBV3-1 | . | TRBJ2-7 | . | 14
CASSYDSPSTDTQYF | TGTGCCAGCAGTTATGACAGCCCTAGCACAGATACGCAGTATTTT | TRBV5-4 | . | TRBJ2-3 | . | 15
CASSGEPGLFYNEQYF | TGTGCCAGCAGTGGAGAACCGGGACTGTTCTACAATGAGCAGTACTTC | TRBV25-1 | . | TRBJ2-7 | . | 16
CASRPGQRNTEAFF | TGTGCCAGCAGACCGGGACAGAGGAACACTGAAGCTTTCTTT | TRBV6-5 | TRBD1 | TRBJ1-1 | . | 14
CASSERSNEKLFF | TGTGCCAGCAGTGAACGGTCAAATGAAAAACTGTTTTTT | TRBV6-1 | . | TRBJ1-4 | . | 13
CSVEGTSRLEAFF | TGCAGCGTTGAAGGGACATCCCGACTTGAAGCTTTCTTT | TRBV29-1 | . | TRBJ1-1 | . | 13
CASSAGQGHHGYTF | TGTGCCAGCAGCGCGGGACAGGGACACCATGGCTACACCTTC | TRBV7-9 | TRBD1 | TRBJ1-2 | few | 14
CASSPWGGMNTEAFF | TGTGCCAGCAGTCCTTGGGGCGGAATGAACACTGAAGCTTTCTTT | TRBV12-3/TRBV12-4 | . | TRBJ1-1 | . | 15
CASSLAFDKYSNQPQHF | TGTGCCAGCAGCTTAGCTTTTGACAAGTATAGCAATCAGCCCCAGCATTTT | TRBV7-2 | . | TRBJ1-5 | few | 17
CASRRDRDLTDTQYF | TGTGCCAGCAGGAGAGACAGGGATTTGACAGATACGCAGTATTTT | TRBV27 | TRBD1 | TRBJ2-3 | . | 15
CASSYPWSDTQYF | TGTGCCAGCAGTTACCCTTGGTCCGATACGCAGTATTTT | TRBV27 | . | TRBJ2-3 | . | 13
CASSNPGTLGETQYF | TGTGCCAGCAGCAACCCGGGGACATTAGGGGAGACCCAGTACTTC | TRBV13 | . | TRBJ2-5 | . | 15
CATSNTIVTDTQYF | TGTGCCACCAGCAATACGATCGTCACAGATACGCAGTATTTT | TRBV15 | . | TRBJ2-3 | . | 14
CASIGHYEQYF | TGTGCCAGCATCGGTCACTACGAGCAGTACTTC | TRBV11-2 | . | TRBJ2-7 | . | 11
CASSLSGGALSHNEQFF | TGTGCCAGCAGCTTGTCGGGGGGGGCGCTTTCACACAATGAGCAGTTCTTC | TRBV7-9 | TRBD2 | TRBJ2-1 | . | 17
CASSLLENQPQHF | TGTGCCAGCAGCTTGTTGGAGAATCAGCCCCAGCATTTT | TRBV7-9 | . | TRBJ1-5 | . | 13
CASSYRGHTEAFF | TGTGCCAGCAGTTACAGGGGGCACACTGAAGCTTTCTTT | TRBV6-2/TRBV6-3 | TRBD1 | TRBJ1-1 | many | 13
CASRRGGQWYGYTF | TGTGCCAGCAGGAGGGGCGGACAGTGGTATGGCTACACCTTC | TRBV2 | . | TRBJ1-2 | once | 14
CSAAGGTSYEQYF | TGCAGTGCTGCTGGGGGGACCTCCTACGAGCAGTACTTC | TRBV20-1 | . | TRBJ2-7 | . | 13
CSARDLGGRYELFF | TGCAGTGCTAGAGATCTCGGCGGGAGGTATGAGCTGTTCTTC | TRBV20-1 | TRBD2 | TRBJ2-1 | . | 14
CASSLGDRGLDTEAFF | TGTGCCAGCAGCTTAGGGGACAGGGGATTGGACACTGAAGCTTTCTTT | TRBV13 | TRBD1 | TRBJ1-1 | few | 16
CAWSVRGVVEKLFF | TGTGCCTGGAGTGTACGCGGGGTAGTTGAAAAACTGTTTTTT | TRBV30 | . | TRBJ1-4 | . | 14
CSAPTGWTDTQYF | TGCAGTGCTCCCACAGGGTGGACAGATACGCAGTATTTT | TRBV20-1 | . | TRBJ2-3 | . | 13
CASSLDFRGKNQPQHF | TGTGCCAGCAGCTTAGATTTCAGGGGTAAAAATCAGCCCCAGCATTTT | TRBV7-9 | . | TRBJ1-5 | few | 16
CASSLPQGTQYF | TGCGCCAGCAGTCTGCCCCAGGGTACGCAGTATTTT | TRBV4-1 | . | TRBJ2-3 | few | 12
CASSVAIGRSITQYF | TGTGCCAGCAGCGTAGCTATCGGGAGGAGTATTACGCAGTATTTT | TRBV9 | TRBD2 | TRBJ2-3 | . | 15
CASSQDLRLAGSNEQFF | TGCGCCAGCAGCCAAGATTTGCGACTAGCGGGCAGCAATGAGCAGTTCTTC | TRBV4-3 | TRBD2 | TRBJ2-1 | . | 17